The 25 T cell receptor beta chains in this list originate from one sample, sequenced in a study of cytotoxic CD8 clonotypes in ibrutinib-treated CLL. Produced via immunoSEQ multiplex PCR; TCRdb's table is partial and in-frame only. The repertoire holds 25,000 or so clones, roughly 60% seen once, with 14% in the top ten. Material: PBMCs, obtained before ibrutinib treatment. Receptors originate from a human donor with chronic lymphocytic leukemia.

The V call is TRBV7-8, the J call TRBJ2-7; no clear D. Trimming left V 2 bases short and J 5 bases short, with 10 bases between. Germline V gene data show CDR1 as SGHVS and CDR2 as FQNEAQ. This CDR3 comprises 13 residues. The CDR3 sequence: CASSLPPYNEQYF. As DNA, the CDR3 is TGTGCCAGCAGCTTACCCCCTTATAACGAGCAGTACTTC.

V and J are TRBV6-5 and TRBJ2-1, with TRBD2 matching over 10 bases. The CDR3 is 13 residues long. Germline assignment: CDR1 MNHEY and CDR2 SVGAGI. CDR3 amino acids: CATLAGAYNEQFF. In nucleotides, the CDR3 is TGTGCGACCCTAGCGGGAGCCTACAATGAGCAGTTCTTC.

This chain connects TRBV5-1 to TRBJ2-5; D not certain. V lost 0 bases to trimming and J lost 1 base, with 7 bases between them. Germline values: CDR1 SGHRS, CDR2 YFSETQ. The CDR3 covers 14 residues. CDR3 sequence (DNA): TGCGCCAGCAGCTTGGCCGGCAGCCAAGAGACCCAGTACTTC. Translating gives CASSLAGSQETQYF.

This clone was recorded a few times. This chain links TRBV6-5 with TRBJ1-2, with TRBD1 as a possible D gene (5 bases). Trimming pared 5 bases from V and 6 bases from J, leaving 10 bases between. The germline CDR1 and CDR2 sequences are MNHEY and SVGAGI. CDR3 length: 12 residues. The CDR3 is CASSATGHGYTF. The CDR3 coding sequence is TGTGCCAGCAGTGCAACGGGGCATGGCTACACCTTC.

This chain uses TRBV15 with TRBJ2-2, with D hard to call. V was clipped by 1 base and J by 3 bases, with 6 bases between them. The CDR3 contains 14 residues. The germline gives CDR1 LNHNV, CDR2 YYDKDF (reference sequence). This CDR3 is CATSRAQDTGELFF. The CDR3 coding sequence is TGTGCCACCAGCAGAGCTCAGGACACCGGGGAGCTGTTTTTT.

This clone was picked up a small number of times. The gene calls are TRBV14 and TRBJ2-1; a weak D match, TRBD2 (6 bases). Germline V gene sequence: CDR1 SGHDN, CDR2 FVKESK. The V gene lost 4 bases and the J gene lost 6 bases, with 19 bases spanning the gap. The CDR3 is made up of 16 amino acids. CDR3 nucleotide sequence: TGTGCCAGCAGCCCCAGATCCGGGACTCAGGGCAATGAGCAGTTCTTC. It specifies CASSPRSGTQGNEQFF.

This chain connects TRBV6-1 to TRBJ2-2, with TRBD2 matching 11 bases. The J segment lost 2 bases and the V segment lost 2 bases, leaving 4 bases of the junction unmatched. There are 17 residues in the CDR3. Germline V gene sequence: CDR1 MNHNS, CDR2 SASEGT. CDR3 protein: CASSEWLAGGNTGELFF. As DNA, the CDR3 is TGTGCCAGCAGTGAATGGCTAGCGGGAGGCAACACCGGGGAGCTGTTTTTT.

This chain links TRBV5-4 with TRBJ2-7; 9 nucleotides agree with TRBD1. Losses at the gene ends were 5 bases for V and 4 bases for J; bases not matched to a gene: 7. Germline CDR1 reads SGHNT; CDR2 reads YYREEE (reference sequence). The CDR3 is 14 residues long. This chain's CDR3 is CASSNSGTGYEQYF. The DNA of the CDR3 is TGTGCCAGCAGTAACTCCGGGACAGGGTACGAGCAGTACTTC. Using reference TRBV5-4 and TRBJ2-7 for the parts outside the CDR3, the full variable domain is ETGVTQSPTHLIKTRGQQVTLRCSSQSGHNTVSWYQQALGQGPQFIFQYYREEENGRGNFPPRFSGLQFPNYSSELNVNALELDDSALYLCASSNSGTGYEQYFGPGTRLTVT.

V and J are TRBV10-3 and TRBJ1-2, with a tentative D call TRBD1 (5 bases). There are 12 residues in the CDR3. Germline loops: CDR1 ENHRY, CDR2 SYGVKD. Trimming removed 2 bases at V and 6 bases at J, with 7 bases between. DNA of the CDR3: TGTGCCATCAGTGAGCGGGGGGATGGCTACACCTTC. It yields the protein CAISERGDGYTF.

This clone showed up just a few times. The chain carries TRBV18 and TRBJ1-3; D remains unclear. CDR1 and CDR2 (germline): KGHSH, LQKENI. The CDR3 contains 16 residues. V dropped 2 bases and J dropped 4 bases, with 15 bases sitting between them. For the CDR3, the DNA is TGTGCCAGCTCACCATTCGGCCCGGGATCCGGAAACACCATATATTTT. Translating gives CASSPFGPGSGNTIYF.

Only a few counts were recorded for this clone. The CDR3 is CASSPYRGDTEAFF. The CDR3 DNA reads as TGTGCCAGCAGCCCCTACAGGGGGGACACTGAAGCTTTCTTT. V gene TRBV5-4 combines with J gene TRBJ1-1; TRBD1 aligns across 8 bases. V shed 4 bases, J shed 3 bases, and the junction held 5 bases outside the gene matches. The CDR3 length is 14 residues. Germline V CDR1 and CDR2: SGHNT, YYREEE (reference sequence).

This chain uses TRBV6-5 with TRBJ2-4; D perhaps matches TRBD1 (6 bases). Per germline, CDR1 MNHEY and CDR2 SVGAGI. The germline V and J ends were trimmed by 2 bases and 5 bases, with 10 bases remaining between them. The CDR3 is 14 amino acids. The CDR3 DNA is TGTGCCAGCAGTTACGGGACACCCCAAAACATTCAGTACTTC. It is translated as CASSYGTPQNIQYF.

The chain employs TRBV7-6 and TRBJ1-3; the D gene is possibly TRBD1 (6 bases). This CDR3 has 16 amino acids. The V end lost 5 bases, the J end lost 3 bases, and 17 bases lay between the germline ends. CDR1 and CDR2 (germline): SGHVS, FNYEAQ. CDR3 region: CASSNGGGQHGNTIYF. Here the CDR3 DNA reads TGTGCCAGCAGCAATGGAGGAGGACAGCATGGAAACACCATATATTTT.

The rearrangement joins TRBV7-8 to TRBJ2-7; 8 nucleotides agree with TRBD1. The J segment lost 2 bases and the V segment lost 3 bases, leaving 6 bases of the junction unmatched. There are 15 residues in the CDR3. The germline V gene has CDR1 SGHVS and CDR2 FQNEAQ. CDR3 sequence (DNA): TGTGCCAGCAGCTTGCCGACAGGGGCTACCTACGAGCAGTACTTC. Translated, it gives CASSLPTGATYEQYF.

To note about this clone: The same CDR3 can be traced to other DNA sequences in this sample. V gene TRBV2 combines with J gene TRBJ2-2; weak D call: TRBD2 (5 bases). This CDR3 has 16 residues. The ends were cut back, 3 bases at V and 1 base at J, with 12 bases in the middle. Germline V gene sequence: CDR1 SNHLY, CDR2 FYNNEI. CDR3 nucleotide sequence: TGTGCCAGCAGTGATTCCGGGATCCTGAACACCGGGGAGCTGTTTTTT. Its protein product is CASSDSGILNTGELFF.

J is TRBJ2-1 and V is TRBV5-1; a weak D match, TRBD2 (6 bases). The V and J ends lost 0 bases and 5 bases respectively, with 12 bases between them. Looked up from germline, CDR1 is SGHRS and CDR2 is YFSETQ. The CDR3 contains 15 residues. In DNA form, the CDR3 reads TGCGCCAGCAGCTTGGCGAAGGACTACCACAATGAGCAGTTCTTC. It yields the protein CASSLAKDYHNEQFF.

DNA for the CDR3: TGTGCCAGCAGCCCCGGGGTCACAGATACGCAGTATTTT. Translating gives CASSPGVTDTQYF. The chain links TRBV7-8 to TRBJ2-3; maybe TRBD2 (5 bases). Trimming cost V 5 bases and J 2 bases, with 8 bases left between them. Germline lookup yields CDR1 SGHVS and CDR2 FQNEAQ. The CDR3 runs 13 residues.

This clone was picked up one time. The chain recombines TRBV5-1 with TRBJ2-1; 7 positions match TRBD1. V lost 6 bases, J lost 7 bases, and 19 bases stayed unmatched. This CDR3 has 17 amino acids. Germline values: CDR1 SGHRS, CDR2 YFSETQ. The CDR3 here is CASMLGFRALQGNEQFF. The CDR3, as DNA: TGCGCCAGCATGCTTGGGTTCCGGGCCCTACAGGGGAATGAGCAGTTCTTC.

The chain carries TRBV30 and TRBJ1-4, with D tentatively TRBD1 (5 bases). Germline CDR1 reads GTSNPN; CDR2 reads SVGIG (reference sequence). V lost 2 bases and J 4 bases, leaving 11 bases between the germline ends. This CDR3 comprises 14 residues. The CDR3 here is CAWSRGSNNEKLFF. In DNA, the CDR3 is TGTGCCTGGAGTCGGGGCTCAAATAATGAAAAACTGTTTTTT. Full variable domain (missing parts from reference TRBV30 and TRBJ1-4): SQTIHQWPATLVQPVGSPLSLECTVEGTSNPNLYWYRQAAGRGLQLLFYSVGIGQISSEVPQNLSASRPQDRQFILSSKKLLLSDSGFYLCAWSRGSNNEKLFFGSGTQLSVL.

V and J are TRBV5-1 and TRBJ1-1, with a possible D match to TRBD1 (6 bases). The germline V gene has CDR1 SGHRS and CDR2 YFSETQ. V shed 1 base and J shed 2 bases, with 9 bases lying between them. This CDR3 is 14 amino acids long. In nucleotides, the CDR3 is TGCGCCAGCAGCTTGACAGGGATTAACACTGAAGCTTTCTTT. Its translation is CASSLTGINTEAFF.

This sequence joins TRBV5-1 and TRBJ2-1, with 7 bases matching TRBD2. The CDR3 has 17 residues. Trimming removed 4 bases from V and 2 bases from J; junction bases left unmatched: 12. In germline, CDR1 is SGHRS, CDR2 YFSETQ. CDR3 sequence reads: CASSPTISGPTYNEQFF. The CDR3 DNA is TGCGCCAGCAGCCCCACCATTAGCGGGCCCACCTACAATGAGCAGTTCTTC.

The V call is TRBV28, the J call TRBJ2-5; no clear D. Trimming stripped 3 bases from V and 2 bases from J, with 7 bases between. Germline V gene sequence: CDR1 MDHEN, CDR2 SYDVKM. This CDR3 has 13 residues. CDR3 nucleotides: TGTGCCAGCAGTTTTGGGCTGCAAGAGACCCAGTACTTC. Translated: CASSFGLQETQYF.

This clone showed up just a few times. The rearrangement joins TRBV27 to TRBJ2-7; the D call may be TRBD1 or TRBD2 (5 bases each). From germline, CDR1 is MNHEY and CDR2 SMNVEV (reference sequence). Deletions cut 2 bases from V and 0 bases from J, with 5 bases between. The CDR3 has 13 amino acids. CDR3 protein: CASSLGGSYEQYF. DNA for the CDR3: TGTGCCAGCAGTTTAGGGGGCTCCTACGAGCAGTACTTC.

The chain recombines TRBV5-1 with TRBJ2-5; the match to TRBD1 covers 9 bases. The trim removed 3 bases at V and 3 bases at J, leaving 3 bases unmatched. Germline V lookup: CDR1 SGHRS, CDR2 YFSETQ. This CDR3 comprises 14 residues. Here the CDR3 reads CASSSWTGEETQYF. The CDR3 DNA follows: TGCGCCAGCAGCTCCTGGACAGGGGAAGAGACCCAGTACTTC.

This chain connects TRBV7-6 to TRBJ2-1; the D gene is possibly TRBD1 (5 bases). The CDR3 runs 18 residues. The V and J ends lost 1 base and 0 bases respectively, with 16 bases between them. Germline V gene sequence: CDR1 SGHVS, CDR2 FNYEAQ. The CDR3 is CASSLGRAEISSYNEQFF. CDR3 in DNA: TGTGCCAGCAGCTTAGGCAGGGCGGAAATCAGCTCCTACAATGAGCAGTTCTTC.